Each of the 13 T cell receptor beta chains below was sequenced from the same sample in a study of regulatory T cells in long-lasting Graves disease. The authors built TCR beta libraries using iRepertoire HTBI primers and Arm-PCR of CDR3 regions. TCRdb itself ran the multiplex PCR reads through MiXCR, one entry per CDR3 protein. The profile shows 540,000 or so distinct CDR3 sequences, about 14% of them singletons. The time point is: newly diagnosed GD, antithyroid drugs for less than 3 months. PBMC-extracted RNA yielded the TCR library. A further study also used this sample, focusing on T cells in Graves' hyperthyroidism and ophthalmopathy.

Material: peripheral blood mononuclear cells (PBMCs), obtained at new diagnosis, from a patient treated with antithyroid drugs. The receptors derive from a man aged 25-45 years with Graves disease.

On this clonotype itself: A much more abundant neighbour one base away suggests this may be a read error. V and J are TRBV10-3 and TRBJ1-1; D perhaps matches TRBD1 (5 bases). V lost 8 bases, J lost 3 bases, and 16 bases lay in between. Germline CDR1 ENHRY, CDR2 SYGVKD. The CDR3 has 14 residues. CDR3 residues: CAIRRATVDTEAFF. DNA for the CDR3: TGTGCCATCCGGAGAGCGACAGTGGACACTGAAGCTTTCTTT.

This clonotype was seen ten or more times. V and J are TRBV7-9 and TRBJ2-1; D call uncertain. The V gene lost 1 base and the J gene lost 3 bases, with 7 bases spanning the gap. Germline values: CDR1 SEHNR, CDR2 FQNEAQ (reference sequence). The CDR3 has 14 residues. DNA of the CDR3: TGTGCCAGCAGCTTAGGACTCTTCTACAATGAGCAGTTCTTC. This codes for CASSLGLFYNEQFF.

Notes on this clonotype: One junction end does not reproduce the germline sequence, and a read error may be involved. The J gene is TRBJ2-1, the V gene TRBV27; D remains ambiguous. Germline loops: CDR1 MNHEY, CDR2 SMNVEV (reference sequence). The CDR3 is 15 residues long. In DNA, the CDR3 is TGTGCCAGCAACCGGCCCGATAGCTCCTACGATGAGCAGTTCTTC. Translated: CASNRPDSSYDEQFF.

The chain carries TRBV29-1 and TRBJ2-1; the match to TRBD1 covers 7 bases. Germline assignment: CDR1 SQVTM and CDR2 ANQGSEA. J gave up 0 bases and V 7 bases, and 3 bases lay outside the gene matches. The CDR3 loop spans 13 amino acids. This chain's CDR3 is CSARQGSYNEQFF. CDR3 bases: TGCAGCGCCCGACAGGGCTCCTACAATGAGCAGTTCTTC.

The chain employs TRBV7-8 and TRBJ2-5; D assignment may be TRBD1 or TRBD2 (5 bases each). The CDR3 consists of 15 residues. In germline, CDR1 is SGHVS, CDR2 FQNEAQ. Deletions cut 2 bases from V and 5 bases from J, with 15 bases between. CDR3 nucleotide sequence: TGTGCCAGCAGCTTACGGGGCCCCTCTACGGAGACCCAGTACTTC. Its translation is CASSLRGPSTETQYF. The variable domain in full, completed from reference TRBV7-8 and TRBJ2-5, reads GAGVSQSPRYKVAKRGQDVALRCDPISGHVSLFWYQQALGQGPEFLTYFQNEAQLDKSGLPSDRFFAERPEGSVSTLKIQRTQQEDSAVYLCASSLRGPSTETQYFGPGTRLLVL.

The chain couples TRBV5-6 to TRBJ1-2; a weak D match, TRBD1 (6 bases). The CDR3 totals 15 residues. Germline-derived CDR1 and CDR2 are SGHDT and YYEEEE. Trimming cost V 2 bases and J 3 bases, with 14 bases left between them. This chain's CDR3 is CASSFLTGSHYGYTF. CDR3 nucleotides: TGTGCCAGCAGCTTCCTAACAGGGTCTCACTATGGCTACACCTTC.

Ten or more counts support this clonotype. The genes are TRBV30 and TRBJ1-5; the D gene is possibly TRBD1 (6 bases). Trimming removed 2 bases at V and 6 bases at J, with 14 bases between. Germline V lookup: CDR1 GTSNPN, CDR2 SVGIG (reference sequence). The CDR3 spans 14 residues. CDR3 DNA: TGTGCCTGGAGTACCAGGGGTAGTAGTCAGCCCCAGCATTTT. Translated: CAWSTRGSSQPQHF.

This clonotype was observed a handful of times. The DNA of the CDR3 is TGCAGCGTTGAGCTAGCGGGAGGAAGCTCCTACGAGCAGTACTTC. Its protein product is CSVELAGGSSYEQYF. The chain has TRBV29-1 and TRBJ2-7; the match to TRBD2 covers 11 bases. Germline V gene lookup returns CDR1 SQVTM and CDR2 ANQGSEA. J gave up 0 bases and V 3 bases, and 4 bases lay outside the gene matches. The CDR3 is made up of 15 amino acids.

Many counts were recorded for this clonotype. The CDR3 DNA reads TGTGCCAGCAGTGAGCGGCAGAATCAGCCCCAGCATTTT. Amino acid sequence: CASSERQNQPQHF. The rearrangement uses TRBV27 and TRBJ1-5; D is unclear. From germline, CDR1 is MNHEY and CDR2 SMNVEV (reference sequence). V was pared by 5 bases and J by 4 bases, with 9 bases between. This CDR3 region has 13 residues.

V usage is TRBV12-5 and J usage is TRBJ1-5; tentatively, D is TRBD1 (5 bases). The V end was cut by 7 bases, the J end by 1 base, with 8 bases between. The CDR3 extends over 13 amino acids. CDR1 is LGHNT and CDR2 is FRNRAP in the germline V gene. DNA for the CDR3: TGTGCTAGTGATCGGGACAGCAATCAGCCCCAGCATTTT. It translates to CASDRDSNQPQHF. The variable domain in full, completed from reference TRBV12-5 and TRBJ1-5, reads DARVTQTPRHKVTEMGQEVTMRCQPILGHNTVFWYRQTMMQGLELLAYFRNRAPLDDSGMPKDRFSAEMPDATLATLKIQPSEPRDSAVYFCASDRDSNQPQHFGDGTRLSIL.

In this sample, this clonotype turned up many times. This chain connects TRBV29-1 to TRBJ2-7; tentatively, D is TRBD2 (6 bases). Germline CDR1 SQVTM, CDR2 ANQGSEA. The germline V and J ends were trimmed by 3 bases and 6 bases, with 9 bases remaining between them. The CDR3 spans 11 residues. In DNA form, the CDR3 reads TGCAGCGTTGACGGAGGGTCCGAGCAGTACTTC. It specifies CSVDGGSEQYF.

The CDR3 protein is CASSLIGNPGTEAFF. CDR3 coding DNA: TGCGCCAGCAGCTTGATCGGGAACCCTGGCACTGAAGCTTTCTTT. This chain uses TRBV5-1 with TRBJ1-1; D remains ambiguous. Germline V gene lookup returns CDR1 SGHRS and CDR2 YFSETQ. With 1 base removed from V and 4 bases from J, the gap between germline ends came to 14 bases. CDR3 length: 15 amino acids.

Ten or more counts support this clonotype. The chain carries TRBV6-5 and TRBJ2-1, with TRBD2 matching 12 bases. Germline-derived CDR1 and CDR2 are MNHEY and SVGAGI. The CDR3 runs to 18 residues. J lost 8 bases, V lost 0 bases, and 11 bases had no gene match. Here the CDR3 reads CASSYSGGGLAGTDEQFF. CDR3 DNA: TGTGCCAGCAGTTACTCAGGGGGTGGACTAGCGGGAACGGATGAGCAGTTCTTC.